The 22 T cell receptor beta chains reported below all come from one sample, sequenced in a study of blood T cell repertoires in COVID-19 (dated by TCRdb to 2018 to 2021). Library preparation was by the immunoSEQ multiplex PCR assay. Held by TCRdb, this immuneACCESS table contains in-frame sequences only and omits some clones. Under half of the omission traces to an unresolved V gene where checked; the cause of the rest is unknown. This sample lists 150,000 to 200,000 clones; more than 75% were detected once. The top ten constitute approximately 0.93% of the sample. Specimen: peripheral blood. All receptors come from a woman between 18 and 29 years old who had recovered from COVID-19.

This chain links TRBV6-1 with TRBJ1-5; no reliable D call. Per the germline V gene, CDR1 is MNHNS and CDR2 is SASEGT. This CDR3 region has 14 residues. Trimming cost V 3 bases and J 0 bases, with 6 bases left between them. For the CDR3, the DNA is TGTGCCAGCAGTGACCCCTATAGCAATCAGCCCCAGCATTTT. It yields the protein CASSDPYSNQPQHF.

This sequence joins TRBV6-2 or TRBV6-3 and TRBJ2-2, with 7 bases matching TRBD1. Per the germline V gene, CDR1 is MNHEY and CDR2 is SVGEGT. This CDR3 is 14 amino acids long. V trimming: 5 bases; J trimming: 7 bases; junction bases outside the gene matches: 7. CDR3 residues: CASSGITGDGELFF. CDR3 bases: TGTGCCAGCAGTGGAATTACAGGGGACGGGGAGCTGTTTTTT.

Points on this clone: Other DNA sequences of this sample code for an identical CDR3. As DNA, the CDR3 is TGTGCCAGCAGTGACTCGTCGGGAGGCACAGATACGCAGTATTTT. As protein: CASSDSSGGTDTQYF. V and J are TRBV6-4 and TRBJ2-3; TRBD2 is a possible D gene (6 bases). Trimming stripped 0 bases from V and 1 base from J, with 8 bases between. This CDR3 spans 15 amino acids. CDR1 MRHNA and CDR2 SNTAGT come from the germline V gene.

This chain links TRBV5-1 with TRBJ2-6; 7 nucleotides agree with TRBD1. CDR1 is SGHRS and CDR2 is YFSETQ in the germline V gene. CDR3 length: 15 residues. Trimming cost V 6 bases and J 0 bases; bases outside gene matches: 3. The CDR3 loop is CASTGQPSGANVLTF. CDR3 nucleotide sequence: TGCGCCAGCACGGGACAGCCCTCTGGGGCCAACGTCCTGACTTTC. The full variable domain, rest sourced from reference TRBV5-1 and TRBJ2-6, is KAGVTQTPRYLIKTRGQQVTLSCSPISGHRSVSWYQQTPGQGLQFLFEYFSETQRNKGNFPGRFSGRQFSNSRSEMNVSTLELGDSALYLCASTGQPSGANVLTFGAGSRLTVL.

The V call is TRBV6-5, the J call TRBJ1-2; 7 nucleotides line up with TRBD1. CDR3 size: 15 residues. J was trimmed by 0 bases and V by 5 bases; bases with no gene match: 6. Germline V CDR1 and CDR2: MNHEY, SVGAGI. The CDR3 DNA follows: TGTGCCAGCAGTAAGACAGGGATCCCTAACTATGGCTACACCTTC. Residues: CASSKTGIPNYGYTF.

This chain connects TRBV7-9 to TRBJ2-3; the D is unclear. The CDR3 has 15 amino acids. Germline loops: CDR1 SEHNR, CDR2 FQNEAQ (reference sequence). Trimming pared 5 bases from V and 2 bases from J, leaving 14 bases between. The CDR3 coding sequence is TGTGCCAGCAGCCTCGACTTCACTTCCACAGATACGCAGTATTTT. Translating gives CASSLDFTSTDTQYF.

The V and J genes are TRBV7-2 and TRBJ1-6; no clear D. Trimming stripped 3 bases from V and 10 bases from J, with 13 bases between. The V gene's germline CDR1 is SGHTA and CDR2 FQGNSA. This CDR3 has 14 residues. The CDR3 loop is CASSLHKVVSPLHF. DNA of the CDR3: TGTGCCAGCAGCTTGCATAAAGTAGTATCACCCCTCCACTTT. The variable domain in full, completed from reference TRBV7-2 and TRBJ1-6, reads GAGVSQSPSNKVTEKGKDVELRCDPISGHTALYWYRQSLGQGLEFLIYFQGNSAPDKSGLPSDRFSAERTGGSVSTLTIQRTQQEDSAVYLCASSLHKVVSPLHFGNGTRLTVT.

The gene calls are TRBV5-6 and TRBJ2-1, with 11 bases lining up with TRBD2. Unmatched junction bases numbered 14, after V lost 4 bases and J lost 11 bases. Germline V gene lookup returns CDR1 SGHDT and CDR2 YYEEEE. The CDR3 is 16 residues long. The DNA for the CDR3 is TGTGCCAGCAGCCCCGGGGGGACTAGCGGTTCAAGAAAGCAGTTCTTC. Its translation is CASSPGGTSGSRKQFF.

The rearrangement joins TRBV7-2 to TRBJ2-6; D unresolved. Trimming shortened V by 5 bases and J by 1 base, and 12 bases separated the two germline ends. Germline CDR1 and CDR2: SGHTA and FQGNSA. CDR3 length: 16 amino acids. This chain's CDR3 is CASSQTGGSGANVLTF. The CDR3 bases are TGTGCCAGCAGCCAGACGGGTGGGTCTGGGGCCAACGTCCTGACTTTC.

The rearrangement uses TRBV15 and TRBJ2-1; 10 bases align to TRBD2. CDR1 and CDR2 from the germline V gene are LNHNV and YYDKDF (reference sequence). The junction had 8 bases not matched to a gene; V was cut back by 0 bases and J by 6 bases. The CDR3 length is 17 residues. CDR3 loop: CATSRDYAGTSANEQFF. CDR3 nucleotide sequence: TGTGCCACCAGCAGAGATTACGCCGGGACTAGCGCCAATGAGCAGTTCTTC.

This clone has only a few counts. This chain connects TRBV6-5 to TRBJ2-3, with 8 bases aligning to TRBD1. Germline V gene sequence: CDR1 MNHEY, CDR2 SVGAGI. The trim removed 10 bases at V and 2 bases at J, leaving 5 bases unmatched. The CDR3 is 13 amino acids. The CDR3 DNA reads TGTGCCACCCGACAGGGGTTCACAGATACGCAGTATTTT. Its translation is CATRQGFTDTQYF.

The J gene is TRBJ1-1, the V gene TRBV5-5; D gene uncertain. The CDR3 is made up of 15 amino acids. V was clipped by 4 bases and J by 2 bases, with 15 bases between them. From germline, CDR1 is SGHKS and CDR2 YYEKEE (reference sequence). Here the CDR3 DNA reads TGTGCCAGCAGCCTGGGAGCGAGATCTAACACTGAAGCTTTCTTT. Residues: CASSLGARSNTEAFF.

V usage is TRBV4-3 and J usage is TRBJ1-2; 10 bases align to TRBD1. Germline CDR1 reads LGHNA; CDR2 reads YSLEER. J was trimmed by 8 bases and V by 3 bases; bases with no gene match: 9. The CDR3 totals 15 residues. CDR3 region: CASSQDDRGRRGYTF. Written as DNA, the CDR3 is TGCGCCAGCAGCCAGGACGACAGGGGGCGACGAGGCTACACCTTC.

The CDR3 sequence is CASSPGENTEAFF. Here the CDR3 DNA reads TGCGCCAGCAGCCCAGGGGAGAACACTGAAGCTTTCTTT. This chain uses TRBV4-3 with TRBJ1-1; D perhaps matches TRBD1 (6 bases). Germline-derived CDR1 and CDR2 are LGHNA and YSLEER. The CDR3 runs 13 residues. V dropped 4 bases and J dropped 1 base, with 7 bases sitting between them.

V is TRBV5-1 and J is TRBJ2-1; 8 bases match TRBD2. The CDR3 covers 16 residues. CDR1 and CDR2 (germline): SGHRS, YFSETQ. V was pared by 2 bases and J by 8 bases, with 12 bases of the junction left unmatched. This chain's CDR3 is CASSLSGSGSWDEQFF. CDR3 DNA: TGCGCCAGCAGCTTAAGTGGGAGCGGGAGTTGGGATGAGCAGTTCTTC. Based on the CDR3 plus reference TRBV5-1 and TRBJ2-1, the full variable domain is KAGVTQTPRYLIKTRGQQVTLSCSPISGHRSVSWYQQTPGQGLQFLFEYFSETQRNKGNFPGRFSGRQFSNSRSEMNVSTLELGDSALYLCASSLSGSGSWDEQFFGPGTRLTVL.

The J gene is TRBJ1-2, the V gene TRBV19; 9 bases are a match to TRBD1. V shed 6 bases, J shed 0 bases, and the junction held 5 bases outside the gene matches. CDR1 and CDR2 from the germline V gene are LNHDA and SQIVND (reference sequence). This CDR3 contains 15 residues. The CDR3 bases are TGTGCCAGTAGCCCGGGACAGGGAGCTAACTATGGCTACACCTTC. Encoded protein: CASSPGQGANYGYTF.

This clone was seen just once. The chain couples TRBV4-1 to TRBJ1-4; tentatively, D is TRBD1 (5 bases). The CDR3 is 16 amino acids. Trimming pared 0 bases from V and 0 bases from J, leaving 8 bases between. Germline V gene sequence: CDR1 MGHRA, CDR2 YSYEKL. The CDR3 nucleotides are TGCGCCAGCAGCCAAGACCCGACAGCAACTAATGAAAAACTGTTTTTT. It specifies CASSQDPTATNEKLFF.

This chain uses TRBV7-8 with TRBJ2-5; no firm D call. Germline CDR1 reads SGHVS; CDR2 reads FQNEAQ. The CDR3 runs 14 residues. With 2 bases removed from V and 0 bases from J, the gap between germline ends came to 7 bases. CDR3 sequence (DNA): TGTGCCAGCAGCTTATTCAGTTACCAAGAGACCCAGTACTTC. Encoded protein: CASSLFSYQETQYF.

The V and J genes are TRBV7-9 and TRBJ2-1; unclear D gene. The CDR3 contains 13 residues. The germline V gene encodes CDR1 SEHNR and CDR2 FQNEAQ (reference sequence). V dropped 1 base and J dropped 8 bases, with 9 bases sitting between them. CDR3 amino acids: CASSLGGIDEQFF. Written as DNA, the CDR3 is TGTGCCAGCAGCTTAGGAGGCATCGATGAGCAGTTCTTC. Combining the CDR3 with reference TRBV7-9 and TRBJ2-1 gives the whole variable domain DTGVSQNPRHKITKRGQNVTFRCDPISEHNRLYWYRQTLGQGPEFLTYFQNEAQLEKSRLLSDRFSAERPKGSFSTLEIQRTEQGDSAMYLCASSLGGIDEQFFGPGTRLTVL.

The DNA of the CDR3 is TGTGCCAGCAGCCTTGGGGACAGTTCCCGGGTTTACTCTGGGGCCAACGTCCTGACTTTC. Encoded protein: CASSLGDSSRVYSGANVLTF. V is TRBV14 and J is TRBJ2-6; 7 bases are a match to TRBD1. The CDR3 is 20 amino acids. J was trimmed by 0 bases and V by 4 bases; bases with no gene match: 15. Germline values: CDR1 SGHDN, CDR2 FVKESK.

The chain employs TRBV19 and TRBJ2-2, with 7 nucleotides matching TRBD1. J gave up 3 bases and V 7 bases, and 14 bases lay outside the gene matches. CDR3 length: 17 residues. Germline V CDR1 and CDR2: LNHDA, SQIVND (reference sequence). CDR3 bases: TGTGCCAGTACCGACCCCAGGGGGACAGTCTACACCGGGGAGCTGTTTTTT. Encoded protein: CASTDPRGTVYTGELFF.

The chain uses TRBV6-2 or TRBV6-3 and TRBJ2-1; the D gene is possibly TRBD2 (6 bases). The V gene's germline CDR1 is MNHEY and CDR2 SVGEGT. Trimming left V 0 bases short and J 9 bases short, with 9 bases between. The CDR3 runs 13 residues. CDR3 protein: CASSYSAGFEQFF. DNA for the CDR3: TGTGCCAGCAGTTACTCCGCGGGGTTTGAGCAGTTCTTC.